This T cell receptor (beta chain) came from a study of T cell responses to AZD1222 COVID-19 vaccine. Study-level results: The study found Spike-specific TCR breadth and depth rose after two AZD1222 doses. White British ancestry dominated among donors, who included more females, and clonal diversity was possibly underestimated.

The assay was immunoSEQ multiplex PCR, and TCRdb's table has in-frame clones only and misses some. The repertoire holds about 120,000 clones, with about 85% as singletons. Concerning this clone itself: What it binds is unknown.

Looked up from germline, CDR1 is MNHNY and CDR2 is SVGAGI (reference sequence). This CDR3 contains 12 residues. The junction had 6 bases not matched to a gene; V was cut back by 8 bases and J by 7 bases. The source of this sequence is an adult in good health. The source was peripheral blood, collected on day 0 of AZD1222 vaccination. V is TRBV6-6 and J is TRBJ1-1, with 8 positions matching TRBD1. DNA of the CDR3: TGTGCCAGCGCAGGGGGCCGAGTTGAAGCTTTCTTT. Translation gives CASAGGRVEAFF.